Listed below are T cell receptor beta chains from one sample, sequenced in a study of blood T cell repertoires in COVID-19. Assay: immunoSEQ multiplex PCR; the TCRdb copy retains only in-frame clones and omits some. This sample has 80,000 to 95,000 clones, with approximately 90% found just once. The sequencing input was peripheral blood. These receptors were collected from a woman between 45 and 60 years old with active or convalescent COVID-19. The CDR3 runs from the conserved cysteine through the conserved F or W. The D gene is left open where the match is weak. Rows give clone size only sometimes, using once, few, many, or a class for an expanded clone.

-	TRBD1	TRBV9	TRBJ1-1	TGTGCCAGCAGCAACCGGGACAGGGGATGGACTGAAGCTTTCTTT	CASSNRDRGWTEAFF
-	TRBD1	TRBV2	TRBJ2-1	TGTGCCAGCACCTTCACAACAGGGGATGGTGAGCAGTTCTTC	CASTFTTGDGEQFF
-	-	TRBV11-2	TRBJ2-3	TGTGCCAGCAGCTTAGACAGGGGACCAGATACGCAGTATTTT	CASSLDRGPDTQYF
-	-	TRBV7-2	TRBJ1-1	TGTGCCAGCAGACAAGTTGGGGGGACGGGCACTGAAGCTTTCTTT	CASRQVGGTGTEAFF
-	-	TRBV7-9	TRBJ1-2	TGTGCCAGCAGCCCGGGTCACCTCTATGGCTACACCTTC	CASSPGHLYGYTF
once	-	TRBV9	TRBJ2-4	TGTGCCAGCAGCTCCCAAACGGACATTCAGTACTTC	CASSSQTDIQYF
-	-	TRBV6-5	TRBJ2-7	TGTGCCAGCACCGGGGGGCCCGTGTTTCGTCTGTACTTC	CASTGGPVFRLYF
-	-	TRBV6-6	TRBJ2-7	TGTGCCAGCAGCCCCGGAGGGAGCACCTACGAGCAGTACTTC	CASSPGGSTYEQYF
-	-	TRBV6-5	TRBJ1-1	TGTGCCAGCAGGGAGACGGTGAACACTGAAGCTTTCTTT	CASRETVNTEAFF
-	-	TRBV18	TRBJ1-1	TGTGCCAGCTCACTTCAGGGGACGAACACTGAAGCTTTCTTT	CASSLQGTNTEAFF
-	-	TRBV5-5	TRBJ1-5	TGTGCCAGCAGCTGGCAGTTTGCGGAGAATCAGCCCCAGCATTTT	CASSWQFAENQPQHF
once	-	TRBV4-1	TRBJ2-7	TGCGCCAGCAGCCTACAAGCGGCGGCCTCCTACGAGCAGTACTTC	CASSLQAAASYEQYF
-	TRBD1	TRBV10-3	TRBJ1-2	TGTGCCATCAGGCAGACAGGGAATTTTGACTATGGCTACACCTTC	CAIRQTGNFDYGYTF
-	-	TRBV19	TRBJ2-5	TGTGCCAGTAGGCAGGGTAATCAAGAGACCCAGTACTTC	CASRQGNQETQYF
few	TRBD1	TRBV6-4	TRBJ1-5	TGTGCCAGCAGTGACCCGGACAGGGAACAACATAGCAATCAGCCCCAGCATTTT	CASSDPDREQHSNQPQHF
-	-	TRBV25-1	TRBJ1-1	TGTGCCAGCAGCCCAGAGGGTCACACTGAAGCTTTCTTT	CASSPEGHTEAFF
-	-	TRBV30	TRBJ1-5	TGTGCCTGGAGTGGAGGCCTGGCGGATCAGCCCCAGCATTTT	CAWSGGLADQPQHF
-	-	TRBV5-1	TRBJ2-1	TGCGCCAGCAGCTTGCTGCGGGAAACAAGCTCCTACAATGAGCAGTTCTTC	CASSLLRETSSYNEQFF
-	TRBD2	TRBV4-2	TRBJ2-1	TGTGCCAGCAGCCAACCCGGGACTAGCGGTGGCAATGAGCAGTTCTTC	CASSQPGTSGGNEQFF
-	-	TRBV7-9	TRBJ1-5	TGTGCCAGCAGCTTAGGACAACTCAATCAGCCCCAGCATTTT	CASSLGQLNQPQHF
-	TRBD1	TRBV6-5	TRBJ1-5	TGTGCCAGCAGTTACGGACTACAGGGGAATCAGCCCCAGCATTTT	CASSYGLQGNQPQHF
-	TRBD1	TRBV11-3	TRBJ1-1	TGTGCCAGCAGCTTACAGGGGGCCGCGACTGAAGCTTTCTTT	CASSLQGAATEAFF
-	TRBD1	TRBV5-1	TRBJ1-1	TGCGCCAGCAGCTGGACCCCCTCGACAGGGCGTTCGCCAGGGACGGCTGCAGCTTTCTTT	CASSWTPSTGRSPGTAAAFF
-	-	TRBV12-3/TRBV12-4	TRBJ2-3	TGTGCCAGCGGACTACCGGGCACAGATACGCAGTATTTT	CASGLPGTDTQYF
-	-	TRBV7-2	TRBJ1-4	TGTGCCAGCAGCTTAGGACCAGGGGCAGGAACTAATGAAAAACTGTTTTTT	CASSLGPGAGTNEKLFF
-	-	TRBV2	TRBJ2-3	TGTGCCAGCAGGCAGACCAGGGAAAGCACAGATACGCAGTATTTT	CASRQTRESTDTQYF
once	TRBD1	TRBV6-5	TRBJ1-6	TGTGCCAGCAGTTACCTCCGGACAGGGGGCGGTTCACCCCTCCACTTT	CASSYLRTGGGSPLHF
few	-	TRBV7-2	TRBJ1-1	TGTGCCAGCAGCCCCGTAGCTGAAGCTTTCTTT	CASSPVAEAFF
-	TRBD1	TRBV29-1	TRBJ2-2	TGCAGCGTCGCCAGGGACAGCAAGACCGGGGAGCTGTTTTTT	CSVARDSKTGELFF
-	-	TRBV12-3/TRBV12-4	TRBJ1-2	TGTGCCAGCAGTTTAAACAGCAACTATGGCTACACCTTC	CASSLNSNYGYTF
-	-	TRBV4-3	TRBJ2-2	TGCGCCAGCAGCCAAGATCTTCGACAGAACACCGGGGAGCTGTTTTTT	CASSQDLRQNTGELFF
-	-	TRBV27	TRBJ2-2	TGTGCCAGCAAACTTAACACCGGGGAGCTGTTTTTT	CASKLNTGELFF
few	-	TRBV30	TRBJ1-5	TGTGCCTGGAGCTCTGGGGCCGGCAATCAGCCCCAGCATTTT	CAWSSGAGNQPQHF
-	-	TRBV20-1	TRBJ1-4	TGCAGTGCTGGCCGTAATGAAAAACTGTTTTTT	CSAGRNEKLFF
-	TRBD1	TRBV6-5	TRBJ1-2	TGTGCCAGCAGTTACCAGGCAGGGGGTGGCTACACCTTC	CASSYQAGGGYTF
-	-	TRBV4-3	TRBJ1-1	TGCGCCAGCAGCCAAGGAAGCGGGGGCACTGAAGCTTTCTTT	CASSQGSGGTEAFF
-	-	TRBV18	TRBJ1-5	TGTGCCAGCTCACCGCTTTTCAGGGACAATCAGCCCCAGCATTTT	CASSPLFRDNQPQHF
-	-	TRBV4-1	TRBJ2-1	TGCGCCAGCAGCCAGGAACCGGGACATAGCTCCTACAATGAGCAGTTCTTC	CASSQEPGHSSYNEQFF
once	-	TRBV18	TRBJ2-5	TGTGCCAGCTCACAGGGGATCCCCCCGGAGACCCAGTACTTC	CASSQGIPPETQYF
-	-	TRBV27	TRBJ1-1	TGTGCCAGCAGTCCCCCTACGGGTGCGAACACTGAAGCTTTCTTT	CASSPPTGANTEAFF
-	-	TRBV9	TRBJ1-4	TGTGCCAGCAGCGTAGATGCGACCATCAGGGAAAAACTGTTTTTT	CASSVDATIREKLFF
-	-	TRBV2	TRBJ1-5	TGTGCCAGCACCGAGGATGGCCAGGGCTATCAGCCCCAGCATTTT	CASTEDGQGYQPQHF
-	TRBD2	TRBV28	TRBJ2-5	TGTGCCAGCAGTTTAACCCGGCTGGGGGGGTCCCAGTACTTC	CASSLTRLGGSQYF
-	TRBD1	TRBV7-9	TRBJ2-3	TGTGCCAGCAGCTTTAGCGGGGACAGGGGGCAGTATTTT	CASSFSGDRGQYF
-	-	TRBV30	TRBJ2-7	TGTGCCTGGAGTTGGGGGGACCCTATTTACGAGCAGTACTTC	CAWSWGDPIYEQYF
-	-	TRBV5-1	TRBJ1-3	TGCGCCAGCAGGACGGGGGGCTCTGGAAACACCATATATTTT	CASRTGGSGNTIYF
-	-	TRBV5-5	TRBJ1-3	TGTGCCAGCAGCTTGGCGGGACCCCCGGGAGACACCATATATTTT	CASSLAGPPGDTIYF
-	TRBD1	TRBV4-3	TRBJ1-1	TGCGCCAGCAGCCAAGGGGACAGGTCTGCAATGAAAGCTTTCTTT	CASSQGDRSAMKAFF
once	TRBD1	TRBV19	TRBJ1-5	TGTGCCAGTAGTATCGGACAGGGGCAGGGTCAGCCCCAGCATTTT	CASSIGQGQGQPQHF
-	-	TRBV19	TRBJ2-2	TGTGCCAGTAGTATCTTCCTAAACAGGGCGGGCACCGGGGAGCTGTTTTTT	CASSIFLNRAGTGELFF